This T cell receptor (beta chain) was documented in a study of T cells in Graves' hyperthyroidism and ophthalmopathy (dated by TCRdb to between 2018 and 2021). For the study in its entirety: Peripheral blood samples were taken at initial diagnosis, before any treatment was given. TCR V-J signatures able to tell the groups apart were searched for in a discovery cohort of about a hundred patients, of whom roughly 42 had Graves' ophthalmopathy and 57 had stable Graves' hyperthyroidism. Prospective prediction of ophthalmopathy was tested in an independent validation cohort of 18 to 20 hyperthyroidism patients and 17 patients who later progressed to ophthalmopathy. The 75 to 100 discovery patients were randomly split 7:3 into training and test sets. The study also compared thyroid tissue and blood T-cell repertoires from several Graves' hyperthyroidism patients. Following sampling, methimazole starting at 30 mg daily was given to hyperthyroidism patients, and high-dose intravenous methylprednisolone was given to ophthalmopathy patients. TCR Vbeta CDR3 sequencing of 120 to 150 peripheral blood samples (approximately 44 ophthalmopathy, approximately 80 hyperthyroidism and roughly 17 progressor patients) is reported in the paper.

This clonotype was recorded many times. Its antigen remains unidentified. Base qualities are not recorded, but no much larger clone differs from it by a single base. Amplification of TCR beta CDR3 regions was carried out from RNA transcripts. The TCR CDR3 was subjected to a first round of RT-PCR using the HTBI primer set and the Qiagen OneStep RT-PCR kit. Libraries were constructed in a second round of multiplex PCR, after which size selection and purification were carried out. Sequencing of the libraries was done on an Illumina HiSeq2000 using paired-end 100 bp reads. The original pipeline was this. SOAPnuke was used to process the raw data, throwing out any read that contained adapters or uncalled bases, had a mean Phred below 15, or lacked an exact constant-primer or identifier match. High-quality paired reads were merged with COPE v1.2.5, and unique nucleotide sequences were defined as clonotypes. MiTCR v1.1 was used to align clonotypes to the IMGT TRBV, TRBD and TRBJ reference segments. The analysis was restricted to V-J combinations with a frequency above 0.0001, which together covered 99% to 99.2% of the repertoires. A TCS score was defined as the ratio between F50 (clonal expansion) and ExV (chaos), using BLOSUM62-based TCRdist between CDR3 peptides within each V-J. Welch's t-statistics and random forest reduced 514 V-J features to 10 to 15, which were used in a naive Bayes classifier (R e1071). The public reads were quality trimmed at Q25 with fastp and then assembled into clones with MiXCR by TCRdb, keeping productive beta chains. All rows with the same CDR3 protein become a single entry with the most common DNA and genes. Here the V and J calls rest on TCRdb's processing, not on the authors' analysis. This sample lists roughly 170,000 distinct CDR3 sequences; roughly 10% were detected once. The ten top clones hold approximately 24% of the sample.

What the research found in general, with its limitations: In validation, the model predicted progression to ophthalmopathy a median of approximately 6.3 months before onset, with over 55% sensitivity and 72.22% specificity. Most expanded thyroid clonotypes (frequency above 0.001) were also found in blood, which suggests that blood repertoires may mirror thyroid immune responses. Ophthalmopathy was separated from stable hyperthyroidism by a 13 V-J signature model, with over 85% sensitivity and 81% to 82% specificity obtained in cross-validation and 80%/75% obtained in testing. No statistical method was used to set the sample size in advance, and investigators knew the group allocation.

CDR1 and CDR2 are read off the germline V gene (reference sequence) as SGHKS and YYEKEE. V and J are truncated by 2 bases and 0 bases respectively, leaving an intervening sequence of 15 bases. The CDR3 runs 18 residues from the cysteine to the phenylalanine. Left in the record is the CDR3 DNA by itself, 54 bases read in frame from the first base. The hyperthyroidism patients were between 18 and 65 years old and newly diagnosed, with a disease duration of less than 2 months. The study excluded patients with uncontrolled infections, other autoimmune diseases, pregnancy or lactation. Clinical symptoms, serum thyroxine and TRAb, thyroid ultrasound, and orbital computed tomography formed the basis for the diagnoses. Blood from progressor patients was collected at the time of first diagnosis with hyperthyroidism, before any ophthalmopathy symptoms had appeared. PBMCs were isolated from about 10 ml of fresh peripheral blood by Ficoll-Paque density gradient centrifugation. Patients classed as progressors first received a Graves' hyperthyroidism diagnosis and then went on to develop ophthalmopathy during follow-up. Trizol reagent was used to extract total RNA, and RNA quality was then checked on an Agilent 2100 Bioanalyzer.

The clonotype was recovered from a woman younger than 35 with Graves' hyperthyroidism that later progressed to Graves' ophthalmopathy. Material for sequencing was blood. The chain joins TRBV5-5 to TRBJ1-6; the D gene cannot be resolved reliably. The CDR3 region: CASSLSRVQSSYNSPLHF. The nucleotide sequence is TGTGCCAGCAGCTTAAGCCGGGTCCAGAGCTCCTATAATTCACCCCTCCACTTT.